These T cell receptor beta chains were read from a single sample in a study of shared clonotypes between healthy human individuals. TCRdb's copy holds only in-frame clones and misses some; the assay was immunoSEQ multiplex PCR. Of 300,000 to 400,000 clones listed, roughly 91% are singletons. Sequencing was done on a sample of memory CD8+ T cells sorted from blood. Receptor source: a man younger than 30 in good health. The CDR3 runs from the conserved cysteine through the conserved F or W. Fields, in order: V gene, J gene, D gene, CDR3 protein. The D gene is left open where the match is weak.

v_call: TRBV6-5
j_call: TRBJ2-7
d_call: .
cdr3_aa: CASSYSIGQLSYEQYF

v_call: TRBV27
j_call: TRBJ1-5
d_call: .
cdr3_aa: CASSLYSDQPQHF

v_call: TRBV9
j_call: TRBJ2-1
d_call: .
cdr3_aa: CASSVDGLTDNEQFF

v_call: TRBV4-2
j_call: TRBJ2-1
d_call: .
cdr3_aa: CASSQRPGGNEQFF

v_call: TRBV4-1
j_call: TRBJ1-6
d_call: TRBD1
cdr3_aa: CASSQEEDRENYFNSPLHF

v_call: TRBV14
j_call: TRBJ2-1
d_call: TRBD1
cdr3_aa: CASSPRQGSYNEQFF

v_call: TRBV5-6
j_call: TRBJ2-7
d_call: .
cdr3_aa: CASSMGSGDEQYF

v_call: TRBV5-6
j_call: TRBJ1-6
d_call: TRBD1
cdr3_aa: CASSSDRGYNSPLHF

v_call: TRBV4-1
j_call: TRBJ2-7
d_call: TRBD2
cdr3_aa: CASSQDSVAGLYEQYF

v_call: TRBV13
j_call: TRBJ1-6
d_call: .
cdr3_aa: CASSLEDSPLHF

v_call: TRBV2
j_call: TRBJ2-7
d_call: TRBD2
cdr3_aa: CASSPSGISYEQYF

v_call: TRBV9
j_call: TRBJ2-7
d_call: TRBD2
cdr3_aa: CASSVSGRLDEQYF

v_call: TRBV2
j_call: TRBJ2-3
d_call: .
cdr3_aa: CASSEGQRADTQYF

v_call: TRBV6-1
j_call: TRBJ1-5
d_call: .
cdr3_aa: CASSERAYSNQPQHF

v_call: TRBV25-1
j_call: TRBJ1-4
d_call: .
cdr3_aa: CASSESEGLEKLFF

v_call: TRBV11-2
j_call: TRBJ2-7
d_call: .
cdr3_aa: CASSPLGGSSYEQYF

v_call: TRBV7-2
j_call: TRBJ2-5
d_call: TRBD2
cdr3_aa: CASSLGTSAGETQYF

v_call: TRBV6-4
j_call: TRBJ1-2
d_call: TRBD1
cdr3_aa: CASTPRTGANYGYTF

v_call: TRBV11-2
j_call: TRBJ1-4
d_call: .
cdr3_aa: CASSHREEPNEKLFF

v_call: TRBV12-5
j_call: TRBJ2-6
d_call: .
cdr3_aa: CASGFRQAGANVLTF

v_call: TRBV6-6
j_call: TRBJ1-5
d_call: .
cdr3_aa: CASSSPGNNQPQHF

v_call: TRBV15
j_call: TRBJ1-4
d_call: .
cdr3_aa: CATSRDGWGVGTNEKLFF

v_call: TRBV28
j_call: TRBJ2-1
d_call: .
cdr3_aa: CASSPLRRGDEQFF

v_call: TRBV28
j_call: TRBJ2-3
d_call: .
cdr3_aa: CASKGDADTQYF

v_call: TRBV7-9
j_call: TRBJ1-1
d_call: .
cdr3_aa: CASSPPQGTNMNTEAFF

v_call: TRBV7-9
j_call: TRBJ1-4
d_call: .
cdr3_aa: CASSPELVEKLFF

v_call: TRBV6-1
j_call: TRBJ2-7
d_call: .
cdr3_aa: CASSESLPSREQYF

v_call: TRBV11-2
j_call: TRBJ2-2
d_call: .
cdr3_aa: CASSPPMDTGELFF

v_call: TRBV7-9
j_call: TRBJ2-1
d_call: TRBD2
cdr3_aa: CASSSRTSGSDEQFF

v_call: TRBV19
j_call: TRBJ2-4
d_call: TRBD1
cdr3_aa: CASSIRPGQGGLENIQYF

v_call: TRBV6-5
j_call: TRBJ2-3
d_call: .
cdr3_aa: CASSYFGGSSTDTQYF

v_call: TRBV11-2
j_call: TRBJ2-4
d_call: .
cdr3_aa: CASSLVVSGEIKNIQYF

v_call: TRBV19
j_call: TRBJ2-2
d_call: TRBD1
cdr3_aa: CASSIAGQGNTGELFF

v_call: TRBV27
j_call: TRBJ2-5
d_call: TRBD1
cdr3_aa: CASSLYGTDYQETQYF

v_call: TRBV4-1
j_call: TRBJ1-4
d_call: .
cdr3_aa: CASSQQARALNEKLFF

v_call: TRBV28
j_call: TRBJ1-4
d_call: .
cdr3_aa: CASSLGTYGDEKLFF

v_call: TRBV27
j_call: TRBJ2-3
d_call: TRBD1
cdr3_aa: CASTKTGGRDTQYF

v_call: TRBV18
j_call: TRBJ1-5
d_call: .
cdr3_aa: CASSPRRTPNQPQHF

v_call: TRBV4-1
j_call: TRBJ2-7
d_call: .
cdr3_aa: CASSQSRTAELYEQYF

v_call: TRBV6-6
j_call: TRBJ2-7
d_call: .
cdr3_aa: CASSPSDSYEQYF

v_call: TRBV7-9
j_call: TRBJ2-3
d_call: .
cdr3_aa: CASSWGAATTDTQYF

v_call: TRBV11-3
j_call: TRBJ1-6
d_call: .
cdr3_aa: CASSPPTGNCSYNSPLHF

v_call: TRBV28
j_call: TRBJ1-5
d_call: .
cdr3_aa: CASSLDPRQPQHF

v_call: TRBV6-5
j_call: TRBJ1-4
d_call: .
cdr3_aa: CASSRDETEKLFF

v_call: TRBV30
j_call: TRBJ2-4
d_call: .
cdr3_aa: CAWSEGPLEYF

v_call: TRBV21-1
j_call: TRBJ1-5
d_call: .
cdr3_aa: CASSKGNPTSNQPQHF

v_call: TRBV5-1
j_call: TRBJ2-7
d_call: TRBD1
cdr3_aa: CASSLAWDSGYEQYF

v_call: TRBV5-1
j_call: TRBJ2-1
d_call: .
cdr3_aa: CASSSGTIYNEQFF

v_call: TRBV2
j_call: TRBJ2-5
d_call: TRBD2
cdr3_aa: CASSEGSSGAGETQYF

v_call: TRBV29-1
j_call: TRBJ2-1
d_call: TRBD2
cdr3_aa: CSVVPGRSRNEQFF

v_call: TRBV14
j_call: TRBJ2-1
d_call: .
cdr3_aa: CASSQGYEQFF

v_call: TRBV7-8
j_call: TRBJ2-2
d_call: .
cdr3_aa: CASNRRRSGGGDTGELFF

v_call: TRBV18
j_call: TRBJ2-3
d_call: TRBD1
cdr3_aa: CASSPTGSTDTQYF

v_call: TRBV2
j_call: TRBJ1-1
d_call: TRBD1
cdr3_aa: CASGQGATGTEAFF

v_call: TRBV4-1
j_call: TRBJ1-1
d_call: .
cdr3_aa: CASSPGHIGFMNTEAFF